The 8 T cell receptor beta chains below were found in one sample sequenced in a study of cytomegalovirus exposure and HLA in healthy donors. 13 Jbeta primers and 60 Vbeta primers were used for the PCR. Method: immunoSEQ multiplex PCR; TCRdb's copy keeps in-frame clones and lacks some. The profile covers about 110,000 clones, with over 60% appearing a single time and roughly 4.9% taken by the ten largest. Material: PBMCs. The origin of the receptors is a female donor in good health and CMV-seropositive.

Here the CDR3 reads CASSIPGLAGEEYF. CDR3 DNA: TGTGCCAGCAGCATCCCGGGACTAGCGGGAGAGGAGTACTTC. The chain is built from TRBV11-2 and TRBJ2-7, with 14 nucleotides matching TRBD2. V lost 5 bases to trimming and J lost 11 bases; unmatched junction nucleotides: 8. CDR1 is SGHAT and CDR2 is FQNNGV in the germline V gene. The CDR3 has 14 residues.

This clone was detected only once. V is TRBV19 and J is TRBJ1-4, with D unresolved. V lost 3 bases and J lost 2, with 10 bases in between. The CDR3 covers 15 residues. The V gene's germline CDR1 is LNHDA and CDR2 SQIVND (reference sequence). CDR3 amino acids: CASSIVLGTNEKLFF. CDR3 in DNA: TGTGCCAGTAGTATTGTATTGGGCACTAATGAAAAACTGTTTTTT.

J is TRBJ1-2 and V is TRBV21-1; the D call TRBD1 from the table was never checked on the DNA. TRBV21-1 is deemed a pseudogene. This CDR3 contains 11 residues. DNA of the CDR3: TGTGCCAGCAGCAAAAACAATGGCTACACCTTC. It codes for CASSKNNGYTF.

This chain uses TRBV5-6 with TRBJ2-3; tentative D call: TRBD2 (5 bases). The CDR3 covers 13 residues. CDR1 is SGHDT, CDR2 YYEEEE, per germline. Deletions cut 2 bases from V and 5 bases from J, with 9 bases between. The CDR3 protein is CASSFGELDTQYF. The CDR3 DNA sequence: TGTGCCAGCAGCTTTGGGGAGCTAGATACGCAGTATTTT.

The chain employs TRBV21-1 and TRBJ2-7; the table's D gene call, TRBD2, was not cross checked with the DNA. TRBV21-1 represents a pseudogene. The CDR3 length is 19 residues. The DNA for the CDR3 is TGTGCCAGCAGCAATCGGGAGGGGCTAGCGGGGGGTACGGGTTGGGAGCAGTACTTC. The encoded protein is CASSNREGLAGGTGWEQYF.

V usage is TRBV29-1 and J usage is TRBJ2-1; 8 bases are a match to TRBD1. Germline CDR1 and CDR2: SQVTM and ANQGSEA. Trimming at V came to 5 bases and at J to 6 bases, leaving 6 bases not matched to a gene. There are 13 residues in the CDR3. The CDR3 spells CSVPGTGINEQFF. The CDR3 DNA follows: TGCAGCGTTCCCGGGACAGGAATCAATGAGCAGTTCTTC.

The chain employs TRBV5-1 and TRBJ2-2; D gene unclear. The CDR3 length is 15 residues. V was cut by 1 base and J by 0 bases, with 7 bases left in between. Germline CDR1 SGHRS, CDR2 YFSETQ. The DNA of the CDR3 is TGCGCCAGCAGCTTGTTACAGTCGAACACCGGGGAGCTGTTTTTT. Translating it yields CASSLLQSNTGELFF.

This chain connects TRBV5-5 to TRBJ2-3, with 10 bases matching TRBD2. The germline CDR1 and CDR2 sequences are SGHKS and YYEKEE (reference sequence). After removal of 2 bases from V and 0 bases from J, the junction contained 3 bases not matched to a gene. There are 16 residues in the CDR3. The CDR3 DNA sequence: TGTGCCAGCAGCTTCGGACTAGCGGTGAGCACAGATACGCAGTATTTT. Translation: CASSFGLAVSTDTQYF.